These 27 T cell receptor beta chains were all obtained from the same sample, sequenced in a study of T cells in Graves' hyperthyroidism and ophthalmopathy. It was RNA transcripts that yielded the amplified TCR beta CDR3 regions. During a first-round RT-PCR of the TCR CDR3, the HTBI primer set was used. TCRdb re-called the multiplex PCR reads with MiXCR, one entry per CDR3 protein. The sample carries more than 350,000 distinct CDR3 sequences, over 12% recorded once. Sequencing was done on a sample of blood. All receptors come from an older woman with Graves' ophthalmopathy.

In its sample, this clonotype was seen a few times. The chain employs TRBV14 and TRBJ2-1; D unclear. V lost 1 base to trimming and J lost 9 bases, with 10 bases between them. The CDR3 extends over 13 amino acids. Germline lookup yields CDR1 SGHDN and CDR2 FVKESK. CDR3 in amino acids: CASSQGGVGEQFF. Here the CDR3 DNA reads TGTGCCAGCAGCCAAGGTGGGGTAGGTGAGCAGTTCTTC.

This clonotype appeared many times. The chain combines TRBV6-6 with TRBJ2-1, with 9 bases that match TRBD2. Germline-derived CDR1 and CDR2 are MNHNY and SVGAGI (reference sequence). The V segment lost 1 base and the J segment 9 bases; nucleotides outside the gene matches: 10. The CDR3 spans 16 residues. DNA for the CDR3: TGTGCCAGCAGTTACTTGCTTAGCGGGAGTTTCGGTGAGCAGTTCTTC. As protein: CASSYLLSGSFGEQFF.

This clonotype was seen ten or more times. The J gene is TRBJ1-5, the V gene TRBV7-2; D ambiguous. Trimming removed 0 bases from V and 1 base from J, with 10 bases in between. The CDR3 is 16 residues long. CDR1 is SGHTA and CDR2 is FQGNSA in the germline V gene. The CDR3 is CASSLAATMSNQPQHF. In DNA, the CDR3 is TGTGCCAGCAGCTTAGCGGCCACGATGAGCAATCAGCCCCAGCATTTT.

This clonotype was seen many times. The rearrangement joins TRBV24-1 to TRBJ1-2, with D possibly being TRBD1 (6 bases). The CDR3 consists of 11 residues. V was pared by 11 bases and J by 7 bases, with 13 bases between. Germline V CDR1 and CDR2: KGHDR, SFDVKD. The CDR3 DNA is TGTGCCAACGGAGGGACACCTGGCTACACCTTC. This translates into CANGGTPGYTF.

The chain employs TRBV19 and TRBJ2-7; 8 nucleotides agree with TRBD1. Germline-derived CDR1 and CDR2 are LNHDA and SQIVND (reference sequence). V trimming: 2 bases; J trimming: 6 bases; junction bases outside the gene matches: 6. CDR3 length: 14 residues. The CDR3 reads CASSIMTGVGEQYF. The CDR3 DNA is TGTGCCAGTAGTATAATGACAGGGGTGGGCGAGCAGTACTTC.

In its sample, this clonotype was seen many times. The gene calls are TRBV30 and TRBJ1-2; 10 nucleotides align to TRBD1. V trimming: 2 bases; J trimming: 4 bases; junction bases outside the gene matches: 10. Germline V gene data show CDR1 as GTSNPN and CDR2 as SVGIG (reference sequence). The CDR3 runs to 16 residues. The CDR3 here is CAWSTTRTGGTYGYTF. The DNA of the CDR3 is TGTGCCTGGAGTACTACTCGGACAGGGGGTACCTATGGCTACACCTTC.

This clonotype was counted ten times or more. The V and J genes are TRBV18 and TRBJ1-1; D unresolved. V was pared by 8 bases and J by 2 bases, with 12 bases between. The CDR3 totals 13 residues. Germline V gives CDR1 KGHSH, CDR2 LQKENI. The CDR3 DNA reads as TGTGCCAGCACCTCCGACCAAAACACTGAAGCTTTCTTT. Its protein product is CASTSDQNTEAFF.

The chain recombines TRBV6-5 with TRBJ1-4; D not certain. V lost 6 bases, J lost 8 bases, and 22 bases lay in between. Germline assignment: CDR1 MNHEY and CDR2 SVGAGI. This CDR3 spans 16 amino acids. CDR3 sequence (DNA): TGTGCCAGCAGCTACGACGTGTTTTCAGTATGGGAAAAACTGTTTTTT. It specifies CASSYDVFSVWEKLFF.

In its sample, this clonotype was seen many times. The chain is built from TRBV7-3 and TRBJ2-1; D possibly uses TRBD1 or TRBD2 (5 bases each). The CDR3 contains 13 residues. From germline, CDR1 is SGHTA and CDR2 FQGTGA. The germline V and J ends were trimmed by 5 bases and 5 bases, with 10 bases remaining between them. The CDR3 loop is CASSTRGDNEQFF. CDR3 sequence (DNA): TGTGCCAGCAGCACTAGAGGGGACAATGAGCAGTTCTTC.

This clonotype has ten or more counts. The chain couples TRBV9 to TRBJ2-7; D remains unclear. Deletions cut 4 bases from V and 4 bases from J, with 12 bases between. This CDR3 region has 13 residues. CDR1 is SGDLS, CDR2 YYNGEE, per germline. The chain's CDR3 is CASSPDGVYEQYF. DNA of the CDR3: TGTGCCAGCAGCCCTGACGGAGTATACGAGCAGTACTTC.

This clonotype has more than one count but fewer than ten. CDR3 residues: CASRTWGLQNGELFF. CDR3 sequence (DNA): TGTGCCAGCCGGACATGGGGATTGCAGAACGGGGAGCTGTTTTTT. The chain couples TRBV6-1 to TRBJ2-2; D might be TRBD1 (5 bases). CDR3 length: 15 amino acids. V lost 8 bases to trimming and J lost 7 bases, with 20 bases between them. Germline CDR1 is MNHNS and CDR2 is SASEGT.

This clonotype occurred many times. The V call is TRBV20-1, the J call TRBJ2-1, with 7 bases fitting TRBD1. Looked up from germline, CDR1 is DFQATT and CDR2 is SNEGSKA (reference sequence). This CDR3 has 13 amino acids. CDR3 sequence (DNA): TGCAGGCCAACCGGGACAGAATACAATGAGCAGTTCTTC. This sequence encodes CRPTGTEYNEQFF.

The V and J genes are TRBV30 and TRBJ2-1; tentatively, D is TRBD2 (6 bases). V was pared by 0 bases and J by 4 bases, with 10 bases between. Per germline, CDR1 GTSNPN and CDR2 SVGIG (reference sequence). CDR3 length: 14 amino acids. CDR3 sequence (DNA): TGTGCCTGGAGTGTACTCGGGACTTACAATGAGCAGTTCTTC. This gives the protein CAWSVLGTYNEQFF.

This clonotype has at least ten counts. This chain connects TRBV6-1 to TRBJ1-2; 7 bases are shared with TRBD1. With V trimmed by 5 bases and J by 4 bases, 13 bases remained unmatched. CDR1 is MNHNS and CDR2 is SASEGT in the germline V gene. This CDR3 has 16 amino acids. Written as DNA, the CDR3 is TGTGCCAGCAGTTTCGACCGGACCAGGGGGGCCTATGGCTACACCTTC. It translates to CASSFDRTRGAYGYTF.

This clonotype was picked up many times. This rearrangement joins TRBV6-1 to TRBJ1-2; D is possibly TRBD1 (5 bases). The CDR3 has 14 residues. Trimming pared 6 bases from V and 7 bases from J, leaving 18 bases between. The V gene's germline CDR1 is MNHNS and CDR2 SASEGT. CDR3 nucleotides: TGTGCCAGCAGAAATTCCGGGACCCACAGTGGCTACACCTTC. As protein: CASRNSGTHSGYTF.

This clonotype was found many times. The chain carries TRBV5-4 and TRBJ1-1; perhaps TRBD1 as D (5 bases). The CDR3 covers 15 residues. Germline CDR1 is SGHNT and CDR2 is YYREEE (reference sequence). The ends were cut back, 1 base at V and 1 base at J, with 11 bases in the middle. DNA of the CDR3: TGTGCCAGCAGCTTGTGGGGGGTCCAGAACACTGAAGCTTTCTTT. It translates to CASSLWGVQNTEAFF.

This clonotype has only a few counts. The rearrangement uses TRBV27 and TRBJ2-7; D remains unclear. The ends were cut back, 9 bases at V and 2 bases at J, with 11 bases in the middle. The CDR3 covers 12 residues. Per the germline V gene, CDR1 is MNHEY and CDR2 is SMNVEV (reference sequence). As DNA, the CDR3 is TGTGCCAGTTCGGGCCTACCCTACGAGCAGTACTTC. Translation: CASSGLPYEQYF.

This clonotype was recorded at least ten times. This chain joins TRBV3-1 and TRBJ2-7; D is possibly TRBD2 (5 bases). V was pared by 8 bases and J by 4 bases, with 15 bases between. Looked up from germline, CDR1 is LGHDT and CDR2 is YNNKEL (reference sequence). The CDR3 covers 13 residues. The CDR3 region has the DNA TGTGCCAGCGAACCAGAGGGCACGTACGAGCAGTACTTC. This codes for CASEPEGTYEQYF.

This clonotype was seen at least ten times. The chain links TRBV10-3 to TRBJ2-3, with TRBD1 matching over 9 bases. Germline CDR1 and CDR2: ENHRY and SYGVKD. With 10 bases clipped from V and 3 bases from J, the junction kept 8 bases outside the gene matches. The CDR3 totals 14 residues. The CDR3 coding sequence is TGTGCCACCAGGAGGGGGACAGGGACAGATACGCAGTATTTT. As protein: CATRRGTGTDTQYF.

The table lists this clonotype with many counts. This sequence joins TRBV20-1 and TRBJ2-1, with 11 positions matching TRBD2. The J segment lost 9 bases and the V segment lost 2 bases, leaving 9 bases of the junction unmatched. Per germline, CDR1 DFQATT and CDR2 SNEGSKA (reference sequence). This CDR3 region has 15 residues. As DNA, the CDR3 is TGCAGTGCTAGAAAATCTAGCGGGAGGATGAGTGAGCAGTTCTTC. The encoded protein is CSARKSSGRMSEQFF.

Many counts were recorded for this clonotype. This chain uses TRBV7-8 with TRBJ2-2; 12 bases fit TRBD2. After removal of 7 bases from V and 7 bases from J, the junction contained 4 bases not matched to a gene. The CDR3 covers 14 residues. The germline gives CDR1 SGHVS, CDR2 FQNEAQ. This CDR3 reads CASNGLAGIGELFF. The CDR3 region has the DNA TGTGCCAGCAACGGACTAGCGGGGATCGGGGAGCTGTTTTTT.

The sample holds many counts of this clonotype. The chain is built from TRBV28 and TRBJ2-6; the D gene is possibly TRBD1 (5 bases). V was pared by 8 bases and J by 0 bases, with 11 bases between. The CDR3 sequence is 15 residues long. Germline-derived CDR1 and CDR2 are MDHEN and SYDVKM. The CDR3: CASCQGGSGANVLTF. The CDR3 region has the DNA TGTGCCAGCTGCCAGGGTGGCTCTGGGGCCAACGTCCTGACTTTC.

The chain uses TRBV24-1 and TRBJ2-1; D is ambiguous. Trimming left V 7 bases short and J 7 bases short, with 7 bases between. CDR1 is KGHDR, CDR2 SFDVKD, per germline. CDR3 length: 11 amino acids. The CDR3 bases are TGTGCCACCAGGGTGGGGAATGAGCAGTTCTTC. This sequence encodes CATRVGNEQFF.

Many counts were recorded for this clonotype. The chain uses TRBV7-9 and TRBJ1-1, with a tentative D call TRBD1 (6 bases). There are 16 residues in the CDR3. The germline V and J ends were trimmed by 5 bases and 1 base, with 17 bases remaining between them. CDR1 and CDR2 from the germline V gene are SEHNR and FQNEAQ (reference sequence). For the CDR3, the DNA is TGTGCCAGCAGCCCGGACGGGAGGGGACAGAACACTGAAGCTTTCTTT. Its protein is CASSPDGRGQNTEAFF.

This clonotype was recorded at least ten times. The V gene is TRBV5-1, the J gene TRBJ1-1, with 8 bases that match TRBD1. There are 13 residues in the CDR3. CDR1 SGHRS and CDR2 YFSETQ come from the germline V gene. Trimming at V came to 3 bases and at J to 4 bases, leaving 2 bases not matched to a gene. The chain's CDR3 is CASSYDRGTEAFF. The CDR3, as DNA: TGCGCCAGCAGCTACGACAGGGGCACTGAAGCTTTCTTT.

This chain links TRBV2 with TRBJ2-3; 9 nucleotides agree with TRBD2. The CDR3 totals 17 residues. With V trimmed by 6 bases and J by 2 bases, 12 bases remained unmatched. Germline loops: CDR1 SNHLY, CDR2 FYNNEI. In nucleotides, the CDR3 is TGTGCCAGCAGGAGGAGGGCTAGCGGGGCGCACACAGATACGCAGTATTTT. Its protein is CASRRRASGAHTDTQYF.

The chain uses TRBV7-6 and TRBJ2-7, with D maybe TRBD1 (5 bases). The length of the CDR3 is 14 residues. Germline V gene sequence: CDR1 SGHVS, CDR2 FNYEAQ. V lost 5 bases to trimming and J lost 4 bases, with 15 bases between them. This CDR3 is CASSPLPGHYEQYF. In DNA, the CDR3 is TGTGCCAGCAGCCCGCTTCCAGGGCATTACGAGCAGTACTTC.